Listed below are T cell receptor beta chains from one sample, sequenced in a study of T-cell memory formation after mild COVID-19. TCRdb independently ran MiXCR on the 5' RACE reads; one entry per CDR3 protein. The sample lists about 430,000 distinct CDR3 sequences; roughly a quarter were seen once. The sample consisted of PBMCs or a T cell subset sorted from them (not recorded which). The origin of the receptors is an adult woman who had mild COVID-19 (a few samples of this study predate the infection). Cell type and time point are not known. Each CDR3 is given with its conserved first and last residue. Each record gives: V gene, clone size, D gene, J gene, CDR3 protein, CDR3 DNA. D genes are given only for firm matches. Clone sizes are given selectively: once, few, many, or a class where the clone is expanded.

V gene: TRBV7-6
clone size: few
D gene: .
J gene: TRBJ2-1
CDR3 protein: CASSPPGRNEQFF
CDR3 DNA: TGTGCCAGCAGCCCCCCGGGTCGAAATGAGCAGTTCTTC

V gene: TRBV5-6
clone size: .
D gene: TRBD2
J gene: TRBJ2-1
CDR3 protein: CAGKPLAGGGNEQFF
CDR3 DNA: TGTGCCGGCAAACCACTAGCGGGAGGAGGCAATGAGCAGTTCTTC

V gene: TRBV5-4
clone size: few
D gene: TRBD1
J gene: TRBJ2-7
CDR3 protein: CASSLVAGGSYEQYF
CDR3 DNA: TGTGCCAGCAGCTTGGTTGCAGGGGGTAGCTACGAGCAGTACTTC

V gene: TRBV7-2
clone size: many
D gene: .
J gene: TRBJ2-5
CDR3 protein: CASSLYETQYF
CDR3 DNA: TGTGCCAGCAGCTTGTACGAGACCCAGTACTTC

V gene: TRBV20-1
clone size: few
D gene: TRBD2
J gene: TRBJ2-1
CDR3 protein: CSATSGFAYNEQFF
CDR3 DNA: TGCAGTGCTACTAGCGGGTTCGCCTACAATGAGCAGTTCTTC

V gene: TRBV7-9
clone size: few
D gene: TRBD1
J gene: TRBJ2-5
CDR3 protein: CASSLGVGAGTGLKETQYF
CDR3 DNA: TGTGCCAGCAGCTTAGGTGTGGGAGCTGGGACAGGCCTTAAAGAGACCCAGTACTTC

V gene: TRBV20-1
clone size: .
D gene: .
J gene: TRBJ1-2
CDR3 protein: CSASPGGQGRSYGYTF
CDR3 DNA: TGCAGTGCTAGTCCGGGGGGCCAGGGAAGGTCCTATGGCTACACCTTC

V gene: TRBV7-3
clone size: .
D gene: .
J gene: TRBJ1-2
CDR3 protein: CASSLSGDKDGYTF
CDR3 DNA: TGTGCCAGCAGCTTATCCGGGGACAAGGATGGCTACACCTTC

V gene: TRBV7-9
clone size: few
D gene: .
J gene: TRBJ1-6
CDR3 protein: CASSRGKGSPLHF
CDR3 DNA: TGTGCCAGCAGCCGCGGAAAGGGTTCACCCCTCCACTTT

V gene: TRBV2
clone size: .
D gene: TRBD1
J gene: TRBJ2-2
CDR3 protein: CASRRQGADTGELFF
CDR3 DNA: TGTGCCAGCAGAAGACAGGGTGCGGACACCGGGGAGCTGTTTTTT

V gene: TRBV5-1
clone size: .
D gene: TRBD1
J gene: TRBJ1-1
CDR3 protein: CASSLLGGGETEAFF
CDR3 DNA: TGCGCCAGCAGCTTGTTAGGGGGCGGAGAGACTGAAGCTTTCTTT

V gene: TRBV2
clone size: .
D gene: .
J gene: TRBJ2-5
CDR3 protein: CASRAGQPQETQYF
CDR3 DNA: TGTGCCAGCAGAGCGGGACAGCCACAAGAGACCCAGTACTTC

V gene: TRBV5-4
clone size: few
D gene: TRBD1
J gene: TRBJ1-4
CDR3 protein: CASSRDSEKLFF
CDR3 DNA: TGTGCCAGCAGTCGGGACAGCGAAAAACTGTTTTTT

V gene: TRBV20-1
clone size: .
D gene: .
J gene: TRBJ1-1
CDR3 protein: CSARQIEAFF
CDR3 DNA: TGCAGTGCGCGACAGATTGAAGCTTTCTTT

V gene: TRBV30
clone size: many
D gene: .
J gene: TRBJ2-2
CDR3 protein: CAWSNVGGRELFF
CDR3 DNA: TGTGCCTGGAGCAATGTGGGAGGCCGGGAGCTGTTTTTT

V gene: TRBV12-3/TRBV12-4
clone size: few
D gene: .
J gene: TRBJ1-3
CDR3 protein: CASSPSGRRSGNTIYF
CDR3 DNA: TGTGCCAGCAGTCCTTCGGGACGACGCTCTGGAAACACCATATATTTT

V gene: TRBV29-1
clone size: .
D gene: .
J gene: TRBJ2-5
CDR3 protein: CSAAGARMRVEETQYF
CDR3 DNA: TGCAGCGCCGCAGGGGCTCGTATGCGGGTGGAGGAGACCCAGTACTTC

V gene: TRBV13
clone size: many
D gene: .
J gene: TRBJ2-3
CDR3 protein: CASSSGLRGDTQYF
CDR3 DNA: TGTGCCAGCAGCTCCGGACTACGGGGAGATACGCAGTATTTT

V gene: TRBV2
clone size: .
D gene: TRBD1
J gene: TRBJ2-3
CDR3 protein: CASSDRGRTDTQYF
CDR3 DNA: TGTGCCAGCAGTGACAGGGGGCGAACAGATACGCAGTATTTT

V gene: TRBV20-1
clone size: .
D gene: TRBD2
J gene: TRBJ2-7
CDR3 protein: CSATLPPTSNEQYF
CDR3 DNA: TGCAGTGCTACCCTACCTCCGACTAGCAACGAGCAGTACTTC

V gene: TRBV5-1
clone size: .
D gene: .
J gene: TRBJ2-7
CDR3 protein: CASSLRTDRAYEQYF
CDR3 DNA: TGCGCCAGCAGCTTGCGGACCGACAGAGCCTACGAGCAGTACTTC

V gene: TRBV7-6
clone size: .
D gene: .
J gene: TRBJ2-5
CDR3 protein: CASSQNRGRGETQYF
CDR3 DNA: TGTGCCAGCAGCCAGAACCGGGGGCGTGGAGAGACCCAGTACTTC

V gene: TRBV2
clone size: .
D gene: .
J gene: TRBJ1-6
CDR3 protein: CASSLSGGLSSYNSPLHF
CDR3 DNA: TGTGCCAGCAGTTTAAGCGGAGGGCTAAGCTCCTATAATTCACCCCTCCACTTT

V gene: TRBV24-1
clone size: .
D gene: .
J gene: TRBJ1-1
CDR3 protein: CATAPYTEAFF
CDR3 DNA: TGTGCCACCGCCCCCTACACTGAAGCTTTCTTT

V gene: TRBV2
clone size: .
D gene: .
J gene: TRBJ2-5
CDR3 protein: CASRGAVQETQYF
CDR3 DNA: TGTGCCAGCAGAGGGGCGGTTCAAGAGACCCAGTACTTC

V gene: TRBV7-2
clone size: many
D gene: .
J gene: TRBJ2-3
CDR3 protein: CASSLASMDTQYF
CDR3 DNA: TGTGCCAGCAGCTTAGCGAGTATGGATACGCAGTATTTT

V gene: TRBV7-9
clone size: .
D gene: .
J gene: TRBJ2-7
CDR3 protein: CASSIVHEQYF
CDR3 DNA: TGTGCCAGCAGCATCGTTCACGAGCAGTACTTC

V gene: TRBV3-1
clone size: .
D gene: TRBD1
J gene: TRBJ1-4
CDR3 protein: CASSQTTGTNEKLFF
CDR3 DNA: TGTGCCAGCAGCCAGACGACAGGGACTAATGAAAAACTGTTTTTT

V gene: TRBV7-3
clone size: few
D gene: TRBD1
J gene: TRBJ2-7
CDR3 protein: CASSPGTGEQYF
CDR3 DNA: TGTGCCAGCAGCCCCGGGACAGGGGAGCAGTACTTC

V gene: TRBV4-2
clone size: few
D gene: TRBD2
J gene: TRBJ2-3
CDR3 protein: CASSQGLAGSLTDTQYF
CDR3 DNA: TGTGCCAGCAGCCAGGGACTAGCGGGTAGTTTGACAGATACGCAGTATTTT

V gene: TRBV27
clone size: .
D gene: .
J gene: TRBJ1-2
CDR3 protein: CASGAPLRGRDGYTF
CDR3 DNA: TGTGCCAGCGGAGCTCCCCTCAGGGGTAGAGATGGCTACACCTTC

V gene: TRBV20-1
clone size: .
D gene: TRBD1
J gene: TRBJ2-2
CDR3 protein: CSAAPLRSDRGLTGELFF
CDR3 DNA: TGCAGTGCTGCCCCTCTTAGATCGGACAGGGGGCTCACCGGGGAGCTGTTTTTT

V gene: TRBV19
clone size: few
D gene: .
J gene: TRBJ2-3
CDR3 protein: CASSIDGRDTQYF
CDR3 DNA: TGTGCCAGTAGTATAGACGGGAGAGATACGCAGTATTTT

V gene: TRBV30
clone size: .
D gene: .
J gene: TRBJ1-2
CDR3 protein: CAWSRLVGRYGYTF
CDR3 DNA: TGTGCCTGGAGTCGACTAGTGGGGCGCTATGGCTACACCTTC

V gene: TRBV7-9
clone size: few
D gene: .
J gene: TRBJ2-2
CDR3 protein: CASSWGDSLNTGELFF
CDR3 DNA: TGTGCCAGCAGCTGGGGGGACAGCCTGAACACCGGGGAGCTGTTTTTT

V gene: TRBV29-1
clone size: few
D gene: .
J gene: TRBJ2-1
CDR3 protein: CSAKGAPYNEQFF
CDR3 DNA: TGCAGCGCCAAGGGTGCCCCCTACAATGAGCAGTTCTTC